This TCR beta chain emerged from a study of T cell responses to AZD1222 COVID-19 vaccine. Produced via immunoSEQ multiplex PCR; TCRdb's table is partial and in-frame only. The table has 60,000 to 65,000 clones, about 83% seen once. Germline CDR1 LGHDT, CDR2 YNNKEL (reference sequence). This CDR3 comprises 16 residues. With 7 bases removed from V and 2 bases from J, the gap between germline ends came to 18 bases. This specimen consisted of peripheral blood, obtained on day 0 of AZD1222 vaccination. This receptor was taken from an adult in good health. V usage is TRBV3-1 (or the pseudogene TRBV3-2) and J usage is TRBJ2-1; D perhaps matches TRBD2 (6 bases). Here the CDR3 DNA reads TGTGCCAGCAACCTTGGGAGAGGAGGGACCTACAATGAGCAGTTCTTC. Its translation is CASNLGRGGTYNEQFF.